These T cell receptor beta chains were read from a single sample in a study of OX40 agonist ivuxolimab in advanced cancers. Generated by immunoSEQ multiplex PCR, the TCRdb table keeps only in-frame clones and is missing some. The sample consists of tens of thousands of clones, 88% of them appearing once. The specimen comprised CD4+ or CD8+ T cells sorted from blood, sampled in a trial of the OX40 agonist ivuxolimab. The source is an adult with an advanced solid tumor such as melanoma, head and neck, liver or kidney cancer. CDR3s include the opening cysteine and the closing phenylalanine or tryptophan. The D gene is left open where the match is weak. Size values are once, few and many counts, or a class for expanded clones, and some rows have none.

V,J,length,D,size,DNA,CDR3
TRBV11-2,TRBJ1-1,14,TRBD1,NA,TGTGCCAGCAGCCGACGGACAGGGGTCACTGAAGCTTTCTTT,CASSRRTGVTEAFF
TRBV7-9,TRBJ2-3,14,NA,NA,TGTGCCAGCAGCTTAAGGGCAGACACAGATACGCAGTATTTT,CASSLRADTDTQYF
TRBV2,TRBJ1-1,13,NA,NA,TGTGCCAGCCAAGAAGTTATGAACACTGAAGCTTTCTTT,CASQEVMNTEAFF
TRBV27,TRBJ2-5,20,TRBD2,NA,TGTGCCAGCAGCCCTTTCATGGGGACTAGCGGGGGCTATAACCAAGAGACCCAGTACTTC,CASSPFMGTSGGYNQETQYF
TRBV29-1,TRBJ2-1,13,NA,NA,TGCAGCGCCCCGAGTGGGGGGGCATTAGAGCAGTTCTTC,CSAPSGGALEQFF
TRBV7-9,TRBJ1-6,14,NA,NA,TGTGCCAGCAGCTTAGGTTTGGGGAATTCACCCCTCCACTTT,CASSLGLGNSPLHF
TRBV29-1,TRBJ2-2,15,NA,NA,TGCAGCGTTGAAGAGGTTACACAGAACACCGGGGAGCTGTTTTTT,CSVEEVTQNTGELFF
TRBV2,TRBJ2-7,15,TRBD1,NA,TGTGCCAGCGGGGTCACCGGGACAGGGTCGATCGAGCAGTACTTC,CASGVTGTGSIEQYF
TRBV6-6,TRBJ1-2,14,TRBD1,NA,TGTGCCAGCAGTCCCTTAAGGGGGCAAACTGGCTACACCTTC,CASSPLRGQTGYTF
TRBV19,TRBJ1-5,17,TRBD1,NA,TGTGCCAGTAGTGCCGGACAGGCGGAATATAGCAATCAGCCCCAGCATTTT,CASSAGQAEYSNQPQHF
TRBV11-2,TRBJ1-2,17,NA,NA,TGTGCCAGCAGCTCTCTAAGATCGGGTAACGGCGTGTATGGCTACACCTTC,CASSSLRSGNGVYGYTF
TRBV7-2,TRBJ2-2,17,TRBD2,NA,TGTGCCAGCAGCTTGCTAGCGGCCGGTACGAACACCGGGGAGCTGTTTTTT,CASSLLAAGTNTGELFF
TRBV5-1,TRBJ2-3,12,NA,NA,TGCGCCAGCAGCTTCAGCACAGATACGCAGTATTTT,CASSFSTDTQYF
TRBV19,TRBJ1-4,15,NA,NA,TGTGCCAGTAGTATAGATCTATGGGGAGAAGAAAAACTGTTTTTT,CASSIDLWGEEKLFF
TRBV12-5,TRBJ1-4,14,NA,NA,TGTGCTAGTGGTTCGGGTGCAACTAATGAAAAACTGTTTTTT,CASGSGATNEKLFF
TRBV6-4,TRBJ1-6,14,NA,once,TGTGCCAGCAGTGAAGGGGGGCAGGATTCACCCCTCCACTTT,CASSEGGQDSPLHF
TRBV5-5,TRBJ2-5,14,TRBD1,NA,TGTGCCAGCAGCCTACAGGACAGGGAAGAGACCCAGTACTTC,CASSLQDREETQYF
TRBV6-5,TRBJ1-5,13,NA,NA,TGTGCCAGCAGTCTGATCGTGGGGCAGCCCCAGCATTTT,CASSLIVGQPQHF
TRBV28,TRBJ1-5,13,NA,few,TGTGCCATAGGGCGGGGGACCAATCAGCCCCAGCATTTT,CAIGRGTNQPQHF
TRBV28,TRBJ1-6,12,NA,few,TGTGCCACCTATGGACGGCGGCCGCCCCTCCACTTT,CATYGRRPPLHF
TRBV6-6,TRBJ1-5,15,NA,NA,TGTGCCATCAGTGAGTCGGTTTCCCTCAATCAGCCCCAGCATTTT,CAISESVSLNQPQHF
TRBV7-9,TRBJ1-1,13,NA,NA,TGTGCCAGCAGTTACTCCCTGAACACTGAAGCTTTCTTT,CASSYSLNTEAFF
TRBV5-4,TRBJ2-2,19,TRBD2,NA,TGTGCCAGCAGCTTGGCCGGGACTAGTGGGGGGACGAACACCGGGGAGCTGTTTTTT,CASSLAGTSGGTNTGELFF
TRBV6-5,TRBJ1-5,15,NA,NA,TGTGCCAGCAGTTTAGGCCCCCTGGTCGGACAGCCCCAGCATTTT,CASSLGPLVGQPQHF
TRBV2,TRBJ1-1,13,NA,few,TGTGCCAGCAGTGAGGAGATTAACACTGAAGCTTTCTTT,CASSEEINTEAFF
TRBV6-4,TRBJ2-3,14,NA,NA,TGTGCCAGCAGTGTGGGGGTTTCGACAGATACGCAGTATTTT,CASSVGVSTDTQYF
TRBV11-2,TRBJ2-3,15,NA,NA,TGTGCCAGCAGGACCCCGGGAAGATCAGGGGATACGCAGTATTTT,CASRTPGRSGDTQYF
TRBV6-5,TRBJ1-1,14,NA,NA,TGTGCCAGCGGCGGTGACCGAATGAACACTGAAGCTTTCTTT,CASGGDRMNTEAFF
TRBV5-1,TRBJ2-7,14,NA,NA,TGCGCCAGCAGCTTGCGGCCCAGTTCCTACGAGCAGTACTTC,CASSLRPSSYEQYF
TRBV10-3,TRBJ2-5,14,NA,NA,TGTGCCATCAGTGAATACTCTAGTCAAGAGACCCAGTACTTC,CAISEYSSQETQYF
TRBV20-1,TRBJ1-2,10,NA,NA,TGCAGTGCTTCCCCCCCCGGCTACACCTTC,CSASPPGYTF
TRBV5-4,TRBJ1-1,17,NA,once,TGTGCCAGCAGCGACGCCACAGGGCACCACGCGAACACTGAAGCTTTCTTT,CASSDATGHHANTEAFF
TRBV5-4,TRBJ2-3,15,NA,once,TGTGCCAGCAGCTCAAGGGCGGGAAACACAGATACGCAGTATTTT,CASSSRAGNTDTQYF
TRBV7-9,TRBJ2-3,15,NA,NA,TGTGCCAGCAGCTTAGTGGTGCAGAGCACAGATACGCAGTATTTT,CASSLVVQSTDTQYF
TRBV5-4,TRBJ2-5,16,TRBD1,few,TGTGCCAGCAGCCTGGGACAGGGGGCTATATTGGAGACCCAGTACTTC,CASSLGQGAILETQYF
TRBV11-2,TRBJ2-6,18,NA,NA,TGTGCCAGCAGCTTAGGGTGGGACCGCCTCTCCGGGGCCAACGTCCTGACTTTC,CASSLGWDRLSGANVLTF
TRBV25-1,TRBJ1-1,14,NA,NA,TGTGCCAGCAGTGAAGTAGCCGGCGGCACTGAAGCTTTCTTT,CASSEVAGGTEAFF
TRBV28,TRBJ2-5,15,TRBD2,NA,TGTGCCAGCAGGGGAGTTAGCGGGGGGAAAGAGACCCAGTACTTC,CASRGVSGGKETQYF